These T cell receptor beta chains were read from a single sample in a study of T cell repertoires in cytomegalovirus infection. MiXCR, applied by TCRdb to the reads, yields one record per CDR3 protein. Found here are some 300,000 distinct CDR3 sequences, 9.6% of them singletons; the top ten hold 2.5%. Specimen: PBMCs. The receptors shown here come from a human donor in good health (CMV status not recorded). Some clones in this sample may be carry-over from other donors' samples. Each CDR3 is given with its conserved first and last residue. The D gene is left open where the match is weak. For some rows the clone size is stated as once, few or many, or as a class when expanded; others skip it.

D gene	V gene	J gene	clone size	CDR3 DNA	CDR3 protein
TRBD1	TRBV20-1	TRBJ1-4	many	TGCAGTGCTCACGACAGGGGAACTAATGAAAAACTGTTTTTT	CSAHDRGTNEKLFF
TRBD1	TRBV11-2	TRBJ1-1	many	TGTGCCAGCAGCTTAGAGAAGGTGGACAGGGGGCAGTTCGTTGGGAACACTGAAGCTTTCTTT	CASSLEKVDRGQFVGNTEAFF
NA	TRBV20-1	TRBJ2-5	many	TGCAGTGCTAGGCTTACCGGACAAGAGACCCAGTACTTC	CSARLTGQETQYF
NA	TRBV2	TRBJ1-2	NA	TGTGCCAGCAGTCCTAGAGATACGGGCTACACCTTC	CASSPRDTGYTF
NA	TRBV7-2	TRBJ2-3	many	TGTGCCAGCAGCCAAATGGTCGTCGCAGATACGCAGTATTTT	CASSQMVVADTQYF
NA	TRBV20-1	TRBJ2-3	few	TGCAGTGCTAGCCGGGACTTCACAGATACGCAGTATTTT	CSASRDFTDTQYF
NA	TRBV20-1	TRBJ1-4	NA	TGCAGTGCTAGAGACTGGACAGAAAAGCTGTTTTTT	CSARDWTEKLFF
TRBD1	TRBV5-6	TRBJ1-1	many	TGTGCCAGCAGCTTCGGGACAGGGGGCCGGAACACTGAAGCTTTCTTT	CASSFGTGGRNTEAFF
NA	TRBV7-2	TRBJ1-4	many	TGTGCCAGCAGCTTAAACCCCTCCCCTTGGAGTGCTAATGAAAAACTGTTTTTT	CASSLNPSPWSANEKLFF
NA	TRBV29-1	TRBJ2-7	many	TGCAGCGTTACCCAGGGGACCTACGAGCAGTACTTC	CSVTQGTYEQYF
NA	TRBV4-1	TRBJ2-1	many	TGCGCCAGCAGACCCCCGGGCCGGGACTACAATGAGCAGTTCTTC	CASRPPGRDYNEQFF
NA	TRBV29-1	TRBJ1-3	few	TGCAGCGTTGAAGGGAGCGGAAACACCATATATTTT	CSVEGSGNTIYF
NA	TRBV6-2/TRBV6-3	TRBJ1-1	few	TGTGCCAGCAGTTCCCGACCGAACACTGAAGCTTTCTTT	CASSSRPNTEAFF
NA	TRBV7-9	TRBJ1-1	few	TGTGCCAGCAGCCCGGTGTTGGGGGGGAACACTGAAGCTTTCTTT	CASSPVLGGNTEAFF
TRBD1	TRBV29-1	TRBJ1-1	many	TGCAGCGTTGTCAACAGGGGCCTGAGGACTGAAGCTTTCTTT	CSVVNRGLRTEAFF
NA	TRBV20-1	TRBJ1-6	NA	TGCAGTGCCACCAGGGCCGGGAATAATTCACCCCTCCACTTT	CSATRAGNNSPLHF
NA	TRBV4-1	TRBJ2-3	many	TGCGCCAGCAGCCAACCCCTCACCGGCTGGGGCCGTCTCAGCACAGATACGCAGTATTTT	CASSQPLTGWGRLSTDTQYF
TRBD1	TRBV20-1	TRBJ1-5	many	TGCAGTGCTAAGGAACGACGGACAGGGAATCAGCCCCAGCATTTT	CSAKERRTGNQPQHF
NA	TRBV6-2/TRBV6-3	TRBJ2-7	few	TGTGCCAGCAGTCCCTACCACTCCTACGAGCAGTACTTC	CASSPYHSYEQYF
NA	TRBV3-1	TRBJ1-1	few	TGTGCCAGCAGACCCGTGTCTGAAGCTTTCTTT	CASRPVSEAFF
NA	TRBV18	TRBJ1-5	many	TGTGCCAGCTCGATTCAGCAAGATAGCAATCAGCCCCAGCATTTT	CASSIQQDSNQPQHF
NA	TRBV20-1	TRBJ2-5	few	TGCAGTGCCCCCCGGGACACTTGGTACCAAGAGACCCAGTACTTC	CSAPRDTWYQETQYF
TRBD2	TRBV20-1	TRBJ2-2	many	TGCAGTGCTAGAGCGCTAGCGGGGGAGTACACCGGGGAGCTGTTTTTT	CSARALAGEYTGELFF
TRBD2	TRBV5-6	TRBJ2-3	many	TGTGCCAGCAGCTTGTCTTCGGGGGGGAGCACAGATACGCAGTATTTT	CASSLSSGGSTDTQYF
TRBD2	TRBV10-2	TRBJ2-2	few	TGCGCCAGCAGTGAGTCCCTAGCGGCTCATGTCACCGGGGAGCTGTTTTTT	CASSESLAAHVTGELFF
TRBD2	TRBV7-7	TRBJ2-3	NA	TGTGCTAGCAGCCCGGGGGGGACGACTAGCACAGATACGCAGTATTTT	CASSPGGTTSTDTQYF
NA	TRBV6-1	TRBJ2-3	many	TGTGCCAGCAGCCCCGCCCGAATGGATACGCAGTATTTT	CASSPARMDTQYF
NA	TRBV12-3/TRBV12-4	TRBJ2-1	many	TGTGCCAGCAGTTTAGCCGGGCGATCGGAGCAGTTCTTC	CASSLAGRSEQFF
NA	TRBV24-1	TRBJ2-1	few	TGTGCCACCAGTGATTTTTACAATGAGCAGTTCTTC	CATSDFYNEQFF
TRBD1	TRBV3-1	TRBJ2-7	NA	TGTGCCAGCAGCCCAGGACAGGGACCCTACGAGCAGTACTTC	CASSPGQGPYEQYF
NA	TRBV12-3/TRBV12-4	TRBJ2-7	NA	TGTGCCAGCAGCCGGGACGCCGCTGGCAACGAGCAGTACTTC	CASSRDAAGNEQYF
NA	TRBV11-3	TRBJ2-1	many	TGTGCCAGCAGCCCCTCCCAGGGAGATGAGCAGTTCTTC	CASSPSQGDEQFF
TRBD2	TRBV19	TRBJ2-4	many	TGTGCCAGTAGTATACGTCTAGCGGAAACGCGGGGGGCCAAAAACATTCAGTACTTC	CASSIRLAETRGAKNIQYF
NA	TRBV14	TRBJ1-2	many	TGTGCCAGCAGCCAGAACAGAGAATATGGCTACACCTTC	CASSQNREYGYTF
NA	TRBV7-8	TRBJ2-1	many	TGTGCCGTTGGGGTGTATTCCTACAATGAGCAGTTCTTC	CAVGVYSYNEQFF
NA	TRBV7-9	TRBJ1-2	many	TGTGCCAGCAGCTTAGAAGTGCGAGGACACTCGACTTATGGCTACACCTTC	CASSLEVRGHSTYGYTF
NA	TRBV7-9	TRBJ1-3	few	TGTGCCAGCAGCTTAGGGGGACGGCCGAGCTCTGGAAACACCATATATTTT	CASSLGGRPSSGNTIYF
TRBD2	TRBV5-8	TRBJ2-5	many	TGTGCCAGCAGCAAAAGCGGGAGTGAAGAGACCCAGTACTTC	CASSKSGSEETQYF